These 9 T cell receptor beta chains were all obtained from the same sample, sequenced in a study of CD8+CD57+ T cells in acquired aplastic anemia. Template material for TCR beta VDJ and CDR3 profiling consisted of genomic DNA. TCRdb passed the reads through MiXCR, listing each CDR3 protein once. The sample lists approximately 170,000 distinct CDR3 sequences, roughly 50% occurring once. Patients who underwent sequencing had shown CD8+CD57+ cell expansion by flow cytometry. The specimen sequenced was sorted CD4+, CD8+, or CD8+CD57+ T cells (not recorded which) from PBMCs. The origin of the receptors is a human donor with aplastic anemia.

This clonotype has just a few counts. Relative to the germline gene, one junction end is altered; a read error may explain this. The chain joins TRBV7-3 to TRBJ2-7; TRBD1 is a possible D gene (5 bases). The CDR3 spans 13 residues. Germline CDR1 is SGHTA and CDR2 is FQGTGA. The CDR3, as DNA: TGTGCCGGCAGCCAAGATAGGGGAATTAAGCAGTACTTC. Residues: CAGSQDRGIKQYF.

The V gene is TRBV27, the J gene TRBJ2-5; TRBD1 aligns across 10 bases. Germline V lookup: CDR1 MNHEY, CDR2 SMNVEV (reference sequence). The CDR3 extends over 15 amino acids. J lost 2 bases, V lost 4 bases, and 4 bases had no gene match. For the CDR3, the DNA is TGTGCCAGCAGTTCGCCGGGACAGGGGCAAGAGACCCAGTACTTC. Translated: CASSSPGQGQETQYF.

The V and J genes are TRBV24-1 and TRBJ1-5; 7 positions agree with TRBD1. This CDR3 has 12 amino acids. Germline CDR1 and CDR2: KGHDR and SFDVKD. V dropped 3 bases and J dropped 11; count of bases not matched to a gene: 3. The CDR3 here is CATSDRQGTQHF. In nucleotides, the CDR3 is TGTGCCACCAGTGATCGACAGGGTACCCAGCATTTT.

This clonotype was counted many times. The genes are TRBV20-1 and TRBJ1-2, with TRBD1 identical over 7 bases. Germline V gives CDR1 DFQATT, CDR2 SNEGSKA (reference sequence). The CDR3 is made up of 14 amino acids. J was trimmed by 1 base and V by 5 bases; bases with no gene match: 7. This chain's CDR3 is CSASQGEINYGYTF. Here the CDR3 DNA reads TGCAGTGCTTCTCAGGGGGAGATTAACTATGGCTACACCTTC.

CDR3 DNA sequence: TGTGCCAGCAGTCTACGGACAGGGAGGACAGAGACCCAGTACTTC. Its translation: CASSLRTGRTETQYF. The chain uses TRBV25-1 and TRBJ2-5; 8 nucleotides agree with TRBD1. After removal of 5 bases from V and 4 bases from J, the junction contained 9 bases not matched to a gene. This CDR3 spans 15 amino acids. The germline gives CDR1 MGHDK, CDR2 SYGVNS.

This clonotype has only a few counts. A much bigger clone sits one base away, suggesting this may be a read error. This chain links TRBV12-3 or TRBV12-4 with TRBJ1-6; 7 bases fit TRBD1. After removal of 4 bases from V and 7 bases from J, the junction contained 1 base not matched to a gene. There are 13 residues in the CDR3. The CDR3 bases are TGTGCCAGCAGTTCGGACAGGAATTCACCCCTCCACTTT. This encodes CASSSDRNSPLHF.

The J gene is TRBJ2-1, the V gene TRBV20-1; 13 bases agree with TRBD2. Unmatched junction bases numbered 8, after V lost 2 bases and J lost 7 bases. This CDR3 is built from 16 residues. Germline loops: CDR1 DFQATT, CDR2 SNEGSKA (reference sequence). The CDR3 sequence: CSARPGTSGMRNEQFF. In DNA, the CDR3 is TGCAGTGCTAGACCCGGGACTAGCGGGATGCGGAATGAGCAGTTCTTC.

This clonotype was detected ten times or more. The chain combines TRBV4-3 with TRBJ1-1; a weak D match, TRBD1 (5 bases). V lost 0 bases and J 7 bases, leaving 9 bases between the germline ends. The germline V gene encodes CDR1 LGHNA and CDR2 YSLEER. The CDR3 has 13 residues. CDR3 sequence reads: CASSQERQFEAFF. The CDR3 DNA follows: TGCGCCAGCAGCCAAGAACGACAGTTTGAAGCTTTCTTT.

This clonotype was picked up a small number of times. A read error may explain this, as a much larger clone is one base away. The gene calls are TRBV29-1 and TRBJ2-4, with TRBD1 identical over 12 bases. The CDR3 totals 13 residues. Germline CDR1 SQVTM, CDR2 ANQGSEA. CDR3 sequence (DNA): TGCAGCGCCACGGCGGGACAGGGGGCAATTCAGCACTTC. This sequence encodes CSATAGQGAIQHF.